These T cell receptor beta chains were read from a single sample in a study of long-term antiretroviral therapy in people with HIV. The assay was immunoSEQ multiplex PCR, and TCRdb's table has in-frame clones only and misses some. Of fewer than 40,000 clones listed, 94% were seen once; the top ten hold less than 4%. Sample: unsorted PBMCs, taken 5 to 5.5 years after starting antiretroviral therapy. These receptors came from a woman between 50 and 59 years old with HIV. Each CDR3 is given with its conserved first and last residue. The D gene is left open where the match is weak. A row's size may be missing; if present it is once, few, many or a size class.

V: TRBV7-9; size: -; D: TRBD2; J: TRBJ2-1; DNA: TGTGCCAGCAGCCCGTCCCTCACTAGCGGGGTCTACAATGAGCAGTTCTTC; CDR3: CASSPSLTSGVYNEQFF
V: TRBV9; size: once; D: -; J: TRBJ2-3; DNA: TGTGCCAGCAGCGTACGGGGGAGTCCTTCAGATACGCAGTATTTT; CDR3: CASSVRGSPSDTQYF
V: TRBV5-1; size: -; D: -; J: TRBJ1-3; DNA: TGCGCCAGCAGCTTAGGGGGGTTCTCTGGAAACACCATATATTTT; CDR3: CASSLGGFSGNTIYF
V: TRBV10-2; size: few; D: -; J: TRBJ1-2; DNA: TGCGCCAGCAGTGGGGGCCTTGGCTATGGCTACACCTTC; CDR3: CASSGGLGYGYTF
V: TRBV7-4; size: -; D: -; J: TRBJ1-4; DNA: TGTGCCAGCAGCTGCGAAAGGGCAGGATCTGAAAAACTGTTTTTT; CDR3: CASSCERAGSEKLFF
V: TRBV7-2; size: -; D: TRBD2; J: TRBJ2-5; DNA: TGTGCCAGCAGCTTAGGGCTAGCGGGGGCAGAGACCCAGTACTTC; CDR3: CASSLGLAGAETQYF
V: TRBV25-1; size: -; D: TRBD1; J: TRBJ2-3; DNA: TGTGCCAGCACTCGGGACAGGATCACAGATACGCAGTATTTT; CDR3: CASTRDRITDTQYF
V: TRBV25-1; size: -; D: -; J: TRBJ2-7; DNA: TGTGCCAGCAGTGAAGGGGGGAACTACGAGCAGTACTTC; CDR3: CASSEGGNYEQYF
V: TRBV6-1; size: -; D: -; J: TRBJ2-7; DNA: TGTGCCAGCAGGTGGACAGTACTCTCCTACGAGCAGTACTTC; CDR3: CASRWTVLSYEQYF
V: TRBV4-1; size: -; D: -; J: TRBJ2-2; DNA: TGCGCCAGCAGCCAAGCAGGGGAGCTGTTTTTT; CDR3: CASSQAGELFF
V: TRBV7-3; size: -; D: TRBD1; J: TRBJ2-5; DNA: TGTGCCAGCAGCTCACGGGGGACAGGGTCAGAGACCCAGTACTTC; CDR3: CASSSRGTGSETQYF
V: TRBV5-1; size: -; D: -; J: TRBJ1-2; DNA: TGCGCCAGCAGGTCAGACTCGGCCCCTGGCTACACCTTC; CDR3: CASRSDSAPGYTF
V: TRBV4-1; size: -; D: -; J: TRBJ2-7; DNA: TGCGCCAGCAGCCAGTCCCCGTGGTTCATTCCCTACGAGCAGTACTTC; CDR3: CASSQSPWFIPYEQYF
V: TRBV4-1; size: -; D: -; J: TRBJ1-6; DNA: TGCGCCAGCACCCCAAGATACAGCCTCCTAAATTCACCCCTCCACTTT; CDR3: CASTPRYSLLNSPLHF
V: TRBV5-5; size: -; D: TRBD2; J: TRBJ2-7; DNA: TGTGCCAGCAGCTCCGGGACTAGCGGGGGCAGAGAGCAGTACTTC; CDR3: CASSSGTSGGREQYF
V: TRBV11-3; size: -; D: -; J: TRBJ2-2; DNA: TGTGCCAGCAGCCCGGAGGGTCGAGTAGGGCCGAACACCGGGGAGCTGTTTTTT; CDR3: CASSPEGRVGPNTGELFF
V: TRBV7-6; size: -; D: -; J: TRBJ1-1; DNA: TGTGCCAGCAGACCAACACTGGATAGATATACTGAAGCTTTCTTT; CDR3: CASRPTLDRYTEAFF
V: TRBV5-1; size: once; D: TRBD1; J: TRBJ1-3; DNA: TGCGCCAGCAGCACCGGACAGGGGAGAGGAAACACCATATATTTT; CDR3: CASSTGQGRGNTIYF
V: TRBV9; size: -; D: TRBD2; J: TRBJ2-3; DNA: TGTGCCAGCAGCGTAGGCCCCGGACTAGCGGGGGGCCGTGGTACAGATACGCAGTATTTT; CDR3: CASSVGPGLAGGRGTDTQYF
V: TRBV4-2; size: -; D: -; J: TRBJ1-1; DNA: TGTGCCAGCAGCCAAGCGACCACTCGGGAAGGGGACACTGAAGCTTTCTTT; CDR3: CASSQATTREGDTEAFF
V: TRBV19; size: once; D: TRBD1; J: TRBJ1-6; DNA: TGTGCCAGTAGTAGCGCACAGGGGGAGGGGAATTCACCCCTCCACTTT; CDR3: CASSSAQGEGNSPLHF
V: TRBV4-3; size: -; D: -; J: TRBJ1-6; DNA: TGCGCCAGCAGCCAAGAAAGGGGGGTACTTTCACCCCTCCACTTT; CDR3: CASSQERGVLSPLHF
V: TRBV10-1; size: -; D: -; J: TRBJ1-6; DNA: TGCGCCAGCAGTGAAACCTATAATTCACCCCTCCACTTT; CDR3: CASSETYNSPLHF
V: TRBV18; size: -; D: -; J: TRBJ2-7; DNA: TGTGCCAGCTCACAAACAGGTCCCTACGAGCAGTACTTC; CDR3: CASSQTGPYEQYF